This section outlines one TCR beta chain sequence together with its context. Its target is not known. PCR amplification relied on 60 Vbeta primers (plus 13 Jbeta primers). Using immunoSEQ multiplex PCR, the repertoire was profiled, and TCRdb retains in-frame clones only, with some absent. This table holds roughly 160,000 clones, roughly four fifths found once. The CDR3 loop spans 14 amino acids. Between the trimmed V and J ends, which lost 0 bases and 5 bases, there was a span of 11 bases. The germline V gene has CDR1 SGHRS and CDR2 YFSETQ. The record originates from a study of cytomegalovirus exposure and HLA in healthy donors. General study findings and limits: Usually a TCR sequence was rare, but some public TCRs were found in many donors.

The genes are TRBV5-1 and TRBJ1-2; no definite D call. Sequences were obtained from PBMCs. The sequence was collected from a man aged 45 to 65 in good health and CMV-seropositive. The CDR3 region has the DNA TGCGCCAGCAGCTTGGGGAGCCTTAGTTATGGCTACACCTTC. Translation gives CASSLGSLSYGYTF.